A single sample is the source of the 19 T cell receptor beta chains below, sequenced in a study of T-cell memory formation after mild COVID-19. TCRdb re-called the 5' RACE reads through MiXCR, storing one row per CDR3 protein. The sample lists hundreds of thousands of distinct CDR3 sequences, around 20% occurring once. The sequencing sample was made of PBMCs or a T cell subset sorted from them (not recorded which). These receptors came from an adult woman who had mild COVID-19 (a few samples of this study predate the infection). Cell type and time point are not known.

This sequence joins TRBV5-3 and TRBJ2-7, with D possibly TRBD1 on 5 matching bases. TRBV5-3 is assigned to the ORF class and has an uncertain function. V lost 0 bases and J lost 6, with 13 bases in between. This CDR3 region has 14 residues. The CDR3 nucleotides are TGTGCCAGAAGCTTGGAACAGGCGGTTTTCGAGCAGTACTTC. Its protein product is CARSLEQAVFEQYF.

The chain employs TRBV7-9 and TRBJ2-1, with D tentatively TRBD1 or TRBD2 (6 bases each). The CDR3 loop spans 15 amino acids. The V end lost 2 bases, the J end lost 2 bases, and 10 bases lay between the germline ends. Germline CDR1 reads SEHNR; CDR2 reads FQNEAQ (reference sequence). CDR3 DNA: TGTGCCAGCAGCTTATCGGGGGCAGCCTACAATGAGCAGTTCTTC. This gives the protein CASSLSGAAYNEQFF.

This clonotype was observed a single time. This sequence joins TRBV7-9 and TRBJ1-1; no definite D call. There are 14 residues in the CDR3. Trimming stripped 5 bases from V and 2 bases from J, with 12 bases between. Germline V gene lookup returns CDR1 SEHNR and CDR2 FQNEAQ (reference sequence). The CDR3 sequence is CASSPTLYNTEAFF. CDR3 coding DNA: TGTGCCAGCAGCCCGACGCTATACAACACTGAAGCTTTCTTT.

The genes are TRBV10-3 and TRBJ2-7; weak D call: TRBD2 (7 bases). V shed 0 bases and J shed 5 bases, with 17 bases lying between them. CDR1 and CDR2 from the germline V gene are ENHRY and SYGVKD. The CDR3 totals 16 residues. The CDR3: CAISESESGGPHEQYF. In nucleotides, the CDR3 is TGTGCCATCAGTGAGTCCGAATCCGGGGGGCCTCACGAGCAGTACTTC.

This sequence joins TRBV30 and TRBJ2-5; weak D call: TRBD1 (6 bases). V was shortened by 0 bases and J by 6 bases, with 20 bases between the two germline ends. Germline lookup yields CDR1 GTSNPN and CDR2 SVGIG (reference sequence). There are 16 residues in the CDR3. CDR3 nucleotides: TGTGCCTGGAGTGTAACCCATGGGGGCCTCGGGAAGACCCAGTACTTC. This sequence encodes CAWSVTHGGLGKTQYF.

This clonotype occurred many times. This chain uses TRBV3-1 with TRBJ2-2; no clear D. The V gene lost 0 bases and the J gene lost 6 bases, with 11 bases spanning the gap. Per the germline V gene, CDR1 is LGHDT and CDR2 is YNNKEL (reference sequence). The CDR3 length is 15 residues. The CDR3 loop reads CASSQEAVPAGELFF. The CDR3 DNA follows: TGTGCCAGCAGCCAAGAAGCCGTTCCGGCCGGGGAGCTGTTTTTT.

The V and J genes are TRBV11-3 and TRBJ2-7, with 8 bases fitting TRBD2. V trimming: 2 bases; J trimming: 3 bases; junction bases outside the gene matches: 3. This CDR3 has 14 amino acids. Germline V gene lookup returns CDR1 SGHNT and CDR2 YENEEA. The CDR3 here is CASSLTLAGYEQYF. For the CDR3, the DNA is TGTGCCAGCAGCTTAACCCTAGCGGGCTACGAGCAGTACTTC. The full variable domain, with the rest looked up from reference TRBV11-3 and TRBJ2-7, is EAGVVQSPRYKIIEKKQPVAFWCNPISGHNTLYWYLQNLGQGPELLIRYENEEAVDDSQLPKDRFSAERLKGVDSTLKIQPAELGDSAVYLCASSLTLAGYEQYFGPGTRLTVT.

V is TRBV30 and J is TRBJ2-7; no reliable D call. V gave up 0 bases and J gave up 5 bases, with 11 bases separating them. Per the germline V gene, CDR1 is GTSNPN and CDR2 is SVGIG (reference sequence). This CDR3 contains 13 residues. CDR3 loop: CAWSVTDLDEQYF. CDR3 DNA: TGTGCCTGGAGTGTCACCGATTTGGACGAGCAGTACTTC.

This chain uses TRBV7-9 with TRBJ2-7, with TRBD2 matching 11 bases. Germline CDR1 is SEHNR and CDR2 is FQNEAQ (reference sequence). With 6 bases clipped from V and 2 bases from J, the junction kept 6 bases outside the gene matches. This CDR3 spans 15 amino acids. CDR3 in amino acids: CASRQASGGPYEQYF. The CDR3 nucleotides read TGTGCCAGCAGACAAGCTAGCGGGGGGCCCTACGAGCAGTACTTC.

J is TRBJ2-3 and V is TRBV12-3 or TRBV12-4; D is perhaps TRBD2 (6 bases). V shed 6 bases and J shed 5 bases, with 12 bases lying between them. The CDR3 has 13 residues. The CDR3 region has the DNA TGTGCCAGCAGAGGACTAAGCGAAGATACGCAGTATTTT. Its protein is CASRGLSEDTQYF.

The sample holds a few counts of this clonotype. The V call is TRBV4-3, the J call TRBJ2-7; D unresolved. Between the trimmed V and J ends, which lost 2 bases and 3 bases, there was a span of 29 bases. Per germline, CDR1 LGHNA and CDR2 YSLEER. This CDR3 spans 20 amino acids. The CDR3 loop reads CASSQRVLIWADVESYEQYF. The CDR3 region has the DNA TGCGCCAGCAGCCAAAGAGTGCTCATATGGGCGGATGTTGAAAGCTACGAGCAGTACTTC.

This chain joins TRBV9 and TRBJ1-2, with 7 bases that match TRBD1. V gave up 4 bases and J gave up 8 bases; unmatched junction bases: 5. The CDR3 spans 12 residues. Per germline, CDR1 SGDLS and CDR2 YYNGEE. The CDR3 coding sequence is TGTGCCAGCAGCTCGACAGGGAGGGGCTACACCTTC. Amino acids: CASSSTGRGYTF. Filled out from reference TRBV9 and TRBJ1-2, the complete variable domain reads DSGVTQTPKHLITATGQRVTLRCSPRSGDLSVYWYQQSLDQGLQFLIQYYNGEERAKGNILERFSAQQFPDLHSELNLSSLELGDSALYFCASSSTGRGYTFGSGTRLTVV.

This clonotype was seen only once. The chain carries TRBV7-9 and TRBJ2-2; D ambiguous. Germline loops: CDR1 SEHNR, CDR2 FQNEAQ (reference sequence). This CDR3 contains 16 residues. V lost 6 bases to trimming and J lost 0 bases, with 14 bases between them. The chain's CDR3 is CASSPDLNTNTGELFF. The CDR3 bases are TGTGCCAGCAGTCCGGACCTGAACACGAACACCGGGGAGCTGTTTTTT.

The chain joins TRBV12-3 or TRBV12-4 to TRBJ1-4; the D gene is possibly TRBD1 (6 bases). Trimming shortened V by 0 bases and J by 3 bases, and 11 bases separated the two germline ends. This CDR3 contains 16 residues. CDR3 in amino acids: CASSLARRGPNEKLFF. Here the CDR3 DNA reads TGTGCCAGCAGTTTAGCTCGCAGGGGTCCTAATGAAAAACTGTTTTTT.

The V gene is TRBV2, the J gene TRBJ1-1; TRBD1 might be the D (6 bases). V shed 6 bases and J shed 4 bases, with 18 bases lying between them. Germline values: CDR1 SNHLY, CDR2 FYNNEI. The CDR3 length is 15 residues. The CDR3 spells CASRAGQSYGTEAFF. The CDR3 DNA is TGTGCCAGCAGAGCGGGACAAAGTTATGGCACTGAAGCTTTCTTT.

The CDR3 region is CSYLRGPNTEAFF. The CDR3 DNA reads TGCAGTTACCTCAGGGGCCCGAACACTGAAGCTTTCTTT. The chain couples TRBV29-1 to TRBJ1-1, with D possibly being TRBD1 (6 bases). Germline values: CDR1 SQVTM, CDR2 ANQGSEA. The CDR3 sequence is 13 residues long.

The rearrangement joins TRBV9 to TRBJ2-3, with 7 positions matching TRBD2. V trimming: 4 bases; J trimming: 4 bases; junction bases outside the gene matches: 9. Germline V CDR1 and CDR2: SGDLS, YYNGEE. The CDR3 is 15 amino acids. The CDR3 sequence: CASSLSSGRADTQYF. CDR3 DNA sequence: TGTGCCAGCAGCCTTAGTAGCGGGCGGGCAGATACGCAGTATTTT.

This clonotype was detected only a few times. V is TRBV20-1 and J is TRBJ2-5; D is unclear. Germline V gives CDR1 DFQATT, CDR2 SNEGSKA (reference sequence). CDR3 length equals 13 residues. V was cut by 4 bases and J by 5 bases, with 14 bases left in between. CDR3 sequence (DNA): TGCAGTGCTAACAAGCTAGGAATGGAGACCCAGTACTTC. This sequence encodes CSANKLGMETQYF.

This clonotype was seen only a few times. V gene TRBV23-1 combines with J gene TRBJ2-4; unclear D gene. TRBV23-1 has ORF status, its function being uncertain. This CDR3 has 17 amino acids. V shed 3 bases and J shed 0 bases, with 15 bases lying between them. In DNA, the CDR3 is TGCGCCAGCAGTCAGTCCGCGCAGGTTGTAGCCAAAAACATTCAGTACTTC. Its protein product is CASSQSAQVVAKNIQYF.